This T cell receptor (beta chain) is drawn from a study of blood T cell repertoires in COVID-19. Study overall: Sites in the United States, Italy and Spain provided acute and convalescent COVID-19 samples. Nucleic acid was either cDNA or gDNA, and it came from T cells, B-cell-depleted T cells, or PBMCs.

In the original workflow: Reference gene primer amplification gave nucleated cell count estimates. The data were produced by immunoSEQ multiplex PCR, yet TCRdb's version contains in-frame clones alone and is incomplete. The DNA gave D and trimming, while V, J and clone size come from that table. Of over 150,000 clones listed, around 87% are singletons. Seattle's cohort entered during active infection and was followed longitudinally. CDR1 WNHNN and CDR2 SYGVQD come from the germline V gene (reference sequence). The CDR3 spans 15 residues. The V segment lost 4 bases and the J segment 2 bases; nucleotides outside the gene matches: 5.

This chain joins TRBV10-1 and TRBJ1-5, with 7 bases lining up with TRBD1. This TCR came from a man aged 60 to 69 with COVID-19, enrolled during active disease. Source material: peripheral blood. As DNA, the CDR3 is TGCGCCAGCAGTGTTCACAGGGGCGGCAATCAGCCCCAGCATTTT. It codes for CASSVHRGGNQPQHF.